A single sample gave rise to the 8 T cell receptor beta chains below, sequenced in a study of cytotoxic CD8 clonotypes in ibrutinib-treated CLL. Data came from immunoSEQ multiplex PCR; TCRdb stores just in-frame clones and leaves some out. The profile covers 160,000 or so clones, with 81% appearing a single time and about 1.9% taken by the ten largest. The sequences come from PBMCs, collected after 12 months of ibrutinib treatment. Receptor source: a human donor with chronic lymphocytic leukemia.

This rearrangement joins TRBV19 to TRBJ1-1, with a tentative D call TRBD1 (6 bases). CDR1 is LNHDA, CDR2 SQIVND, per germline (reference sequence). V lost 9 bases and J 7 bases, leaving 18 bases between the germline ends. CDR3 length: 13 residues. CDR3: CASTEGGNYEAFF. CDR3 nucleotide sequence: TGTGCCAGCACGGAGGGGGGTAATTATGAAGCTTTCTTT.

The V call is TRBV28, the J call TRBJ1-3; D is unresolved. The V gene's germline CDR1 is MDHEN and CDR2 SYDVKM. V lost 6 bases, J lost 0 bases, and 12 bases lay in between. The CDR3 is 15 residues long. CDR3 in DNA: TGTGCCAGCAGGGGATCCATCAGCTCTGGAAACACCATATATTTT. It specifies CASRGSISSGNTIYF. The complete variable domain, with remaining parts taken from reference TRBV28 and TRBJ1-3, reads DVKVTQSSRYLVKRTGEKVFLECVQDMDHENMFWYRQDPGLGLRLIYFSYDVKMKEKGDIPEGYSVSREKKERFSLILESASTNQTSMYLCASRGSISSGNTIYFGEGSWLTVV.

The chain combines TRBV30 with TRBJ1-1; TRBD1 matches at 9 bases. The length of the CDR3 is 15 residues. Germline V CDR1 and CDR2: GTSNPN, SVGIG (reference sequence). V shed 3 bases and J 4 bases; nucleotides not matched to a gene: 9. As DNA, the CDR3 is TGTGCCTGGAGGTTAGGTGTGACAGGGGGCACTGAAGCTTTCTTT. Translating gives CAWRLGVTGGTEAFF.

This sequence joins TRBV6-6 and TRBJ2-7, with 9 bases matching TRBD2. Germline assignment: CDR1 MNHNY and CDR2 SVGAGI (reference sequence). The V and J ends lost 0 bases and 6 bases, in that order; junction bases with no gene match: 3. The CDR3 totals 14 residues. The CDR3 bases are TGTGCCAGCAGTTACTCCCTAGCGGGATCCGAGCAGTACTTC. Translation: CASSYSLAGSEQYF.

This sequence joins TRBV9 and TRBJ1-2; D remains unclear. Looked up from germline, CDR1 is SGDLS and CDR2 is YYNGEE. V lost 2 bases and J lost 8, with 13 bases in between. This CDR3 has 13 residues. As DNA, the CDR3 is TGTGCCAGCAGCGTTCCGGTTGAAGGGGGCTACACCTTC. Translated: CASSVPVEGGYTF.

The table lists this clone with a few counts. This chain links TRBV7-6 with TRBJ1-5, with a weak D call TRBD1 (5 bases). CDR1 SGHVS and CDR2 FNYEAQ come from the germline V gene. CDR3 length: 13 amino acids. Trimming cost V 5 bases and J 1 base, with 6 bases left between them. The CDR3 region is CASSRDSNQPQHF. The CDR3 DNA reads TGTGCCAGCAGCCGGGACAGCAATCAGCCCCAGCATTTT.

V usage is TRBV10-3 and J usage is TRBJ1-4, with 7 positions matching TRBD1. This CDR3 contains 14 residues. Germline-derived CDR1 and CDR2 are ENHRY and SYGVKD. V trimming: 5 bases; J trimming: 7 bases; junction bases outside the gene matches: 7. Here the CDR3 DNA reads TGTGCCATCAGTCAGGGGGGAGGCGGTGAAAAACTGTTTTTT. Translation: CAISQGGGGEKLFF.

The CDR3 here is CASSRATDNTGELFF. As DNA, the CDR3 is TGTGCCAGCAGTCGTGCGACAGACAACACCGGGGAGCTGTTTTTT. The chain combines TRBV25-1 with TRBJ2-2; possibly TRBD1 for D (5 bases). The V end lost 5 bases, the J end lost 2 bases, and 12 bases lay between the germline ends. The CDR3 runs to 15 residues. Germline lookup yields CDR1 MGHDK and CDR2 SYGVNS.